This T cell receptor (beta chain) was retrieved from a study of T cells in Graves' hyperthyroidism and ophthalmopathy. On the study more broadly: Peripheral blood draws took place at initial diagnosis, ahead of any treatment.

Study-wide findings and caveats: Among clonotypes expanded in thyroid above 0.001, most were also found in blood. Progression to ophthalmopathy was predicted a median of about six months early.

It was RNA transcripts that yielded the amplified TCR beta CDR3 regions. TCR CDR3 regions were first amplified by RT-PCR with HTBI primers. MiXCR was run by TCRdb on the multiplex PCR reads, yielding one entry per CDR3 protein. The data show fewer than 550,000 distinct CDR3 sequences, 24% seen once. A patient was excluded if there was uncontrolled infection, other autoimmune disease, pregnancy or lactation. On this clonotype itself: Antigen unknown.

The TCR sequence derives from a woman aged 30 to 39 with Graves' ophthalmopathy. The sequenced sample was blood.

CDR3 amino acids: CASSEISRPLSLNEQYF. CDR3 nucleotides: TGTGCCAGCAGTGAAATTTCCCGCCCTCTTTCTTTGAACGAGCAGTACTTC. The chain uses TRBV6-1 and TRBJ2-7; the D is unclear. CDR3 length: 17 residues. V was cut by 2 bases and J by 5 bases, with 22 bases left in between. Germline V gene sequence: CDR1 MNHNS, CDR2 SASEGT.